These T cell receptor beta chains were read from a single sample in a study of blood T cell repertoires in COVID-19. Here immunoSEQ multiplex PCR was the method, and the copy in TCRdb shows in-frame clones only, minus some. The sample yields 150,000 or so clones, about 80% seen once. Sequences were obtained from PBMCs or T cells enriched from blood (not recorded which). The receptors come from a woman aged 55-69 years who had recovered from COVID-19. Both conserved end residues are part of each CDR3.

j_call v_call cdr3_aa
TRBJ1-1 TRBV11-2 CASSLTGVSEAFF
TRBJ1-1 TRBV3-1/TRBV3-2 CASSTNGQGEAFF
TRBJ2-1 TRBV5-4 CASSLGAGGYNEQFF
TRBJ2-4 TRBV7-2 CASTLDRGENIQYF
TRBJ1-2 TRBV10-1 CASSRTANYGYTF
TRBJ1-1 TRBV4-2 CASSRLGGNTEAFF
TRBJ1-4 TRBV14 CASSPVQGPNEKLFF
TRBJ2-1 TRBV7-3 CASSRGGLGNNEQFF
TRBJ1-2 TRBV30 CAWNFIRKGNYGYTF
TRBJ1-6 TRBV5-1 CASSRTTGGDSYNSPLHF
TRBJ1-2 TRBV29-1 CSVGQEIYGYTF
TRBJ2-3 TRBV30 CAWSGTSGGTDTQYF
TRBJ1-1 TRBV7-2 CASSLQGGTEAFF
TRBJ2-5 TRBV6-6 CASSDPWGGETQYF
TRBJ2-3 TRBV9 CASSWSGGADTQYF
TRBJ1-1 TRBV18 CASSSGTGRFEAFF
TRBJ2-1 TRBV24-1 CATSDLLAGNEQFF
TRBJ2-7 TRBV13 CASSLRSGGYEQYF
TRBJ2-7 TRBV7-6 CASSLSGYEQYF
TRBJ2-1 TRBV7-9 CASSLKRTYNEQFF
TRBJ1-4 TRBV5-5 CASTRANEKLFF
TRBJ2-5 TRBV5-5 CASSPSETQYF
TRBJ2-1 TRBV27 CASRTGNNEQFF
TRBJ2-6 TRBV27 CASSGTAKTAGANVLTF
TRBJ1-2 TRBV5-6 CASSLVASYGYTF
TRBJ1-4 TRBV14 CASSRERATNEKLFF
TRBJ1-2 TRBV27 CASSLRGGGYTF
TRBJ1-2 TRBV20-1 CSAHLGYTF
TRBJ1-3 TRBV7-2 CASSPDSTSGNTIYF
TRBJ1-6 TRBV27 CASNRRSDFLNSPLHF
TRBJ2-5 TRBV30 CAWSRGETQYF
TRBJ2-4 TRBV7-8 CASRSGQGNIQYF
TRBJ2-3 TRBV5-1 CASSLPWGQSTDTQYF
TRBJ2-7 TRBV21-1 CASFSGGIWVEQYF
TRBJ2-2 TRBV6-5 CASRIEGGSTGELFF
TRBJ1-5 TRBV3-1/TRBV3-2 CASSQVPSNQPQHF
TRBJ2-2 TRBV13 CASSSQRSGELFF
TRBJ2-3 TRBV6-5 CASSYDRVETDTQYF
TRBJ2-2 TRBV11-2 CASSLVGLAGVRDTGELFF
TRBJ1-1 TRBV27 CASIGQNIRGTEAFF
TRBJ2-3 TRBV10-1 CASSKSGGPRDTQYF
TRBJ1-2 TRBV5-1 CASSIGVPGGYTF
TRBJ1-6 TRBV27 CASRALVSANSPLHF
TRBJ1-2 TRBV6-6 CASSYSLQGGYTF
TRBJ2-3 TRBV19 CASSKGSGGTDTQYF
TRBJ2-1 TRBV3-1/TRBV3-2 CASSPSGNEQFF
TRBJ2-3 TRBV5-1 CASSLDPGVTDTQYF
TRBJ2-7 TRBV14 CASSQTGQGSSGYF
TRBJ1-5 TRBV2 CASSGSRASNQPQHF
TRBJ2-2 TRBV27 CASSNLANTGELFF
TRBJ2-7 TRBV6-5 CASRTYEQYF
TRBJ1-1 TRBV5-1 CASSSDSTEAFF
TRBJ1-6 TRBV6-5 CASTRTGGVNSPLHF
TRBJ2-1 TRBV27 CASSFGGGGTNEQFF
TRBJ2-7 TRBV9 CASSVQGAHEQYF
TRBJ1-2 TRBV18 CASRGQGYYGYTF
TRBJ2-3 TRBV29-1 CSVGGGVGGLTDTQYF
TRBJ2-7 TRBV13 CASSPVSLEQYF
TRBJ1-2 TRBV3-1/TRBV3-2 CASSQDGRVRGYTF